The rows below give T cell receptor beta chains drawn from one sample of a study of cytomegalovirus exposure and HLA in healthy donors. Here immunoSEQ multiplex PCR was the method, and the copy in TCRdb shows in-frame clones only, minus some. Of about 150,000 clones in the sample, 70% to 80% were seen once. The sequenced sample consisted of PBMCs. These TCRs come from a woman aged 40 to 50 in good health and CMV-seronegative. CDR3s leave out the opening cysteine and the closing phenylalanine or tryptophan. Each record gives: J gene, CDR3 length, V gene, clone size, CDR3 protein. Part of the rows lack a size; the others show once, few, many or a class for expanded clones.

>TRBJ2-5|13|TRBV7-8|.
ASSFFSVTGETQY
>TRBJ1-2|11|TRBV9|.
ASSVATGGGYT
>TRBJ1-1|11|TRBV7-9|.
ASRENTGTEAF
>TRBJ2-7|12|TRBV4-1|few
ASSQLPGVYEQY
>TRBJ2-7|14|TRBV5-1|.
ASSPGGGLPPYEQY
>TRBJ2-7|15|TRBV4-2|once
ASSQEWGTGDLYEQY
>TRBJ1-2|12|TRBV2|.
ASSEWTPNYGYT
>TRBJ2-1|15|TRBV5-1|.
ASSDRLAGSSYNEQF
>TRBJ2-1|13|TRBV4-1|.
ASSQAGQGIPRQF
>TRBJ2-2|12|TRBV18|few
ASSTDGGTGELF
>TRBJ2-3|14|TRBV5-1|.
ASSPLAGVGTDTQY
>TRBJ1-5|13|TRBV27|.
ASRPGQGSNQPQH
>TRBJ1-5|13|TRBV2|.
ASSPAAGSNQPQH
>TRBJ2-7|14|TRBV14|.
ASSQGSRETTYEQY
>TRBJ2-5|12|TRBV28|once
ASRLGGAGETQY
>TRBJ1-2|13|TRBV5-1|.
ASRPSGSVGYGYT
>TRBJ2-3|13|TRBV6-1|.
ASSEESGGADTQY
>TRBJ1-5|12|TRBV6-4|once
ATIDGTKRQPQH
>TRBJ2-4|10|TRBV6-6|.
AAGGGKNIQY
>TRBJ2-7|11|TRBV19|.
ASSSGGSYEQY
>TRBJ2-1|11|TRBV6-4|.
ASSGTGDNEQF
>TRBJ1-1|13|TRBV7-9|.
ASSLDVQGNTEAF
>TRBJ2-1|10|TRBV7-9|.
ASPGRPNEQF